This T cell receptor beta chain comes out of a study of blood T cell repertoires in COVID-19. The table came from immunoSEQ multiplex PCR; TCRdb's copy has only in-frame clones and leaves some out. The sample includes over 250,000 clones, more than 80% of them seen just once. Germline CDR1 MNHEY, CDR2 SVGAGI. V dropped 0 bases and J dropped 1 base, with 10 bases sitting between them. The CDR3 sequence is 15 residues long. The sample holds one count of this clone. The clonotype originates from a woman aged 25-40 years who had recovered from COVID-19. The chain employs TRBV6-5 and TRBJ2-7; D is possibly TRBD2 (5 bases). Material: PBMCs or T cells enriched from blood (not recorded which). The CDR3 protein is CASSYSRAPSYEQYF. The CDR3 DNA is TGTGCCAGCAGTTACTCGAGGGCCCCTTCCTACGAGCAGTACTTC.